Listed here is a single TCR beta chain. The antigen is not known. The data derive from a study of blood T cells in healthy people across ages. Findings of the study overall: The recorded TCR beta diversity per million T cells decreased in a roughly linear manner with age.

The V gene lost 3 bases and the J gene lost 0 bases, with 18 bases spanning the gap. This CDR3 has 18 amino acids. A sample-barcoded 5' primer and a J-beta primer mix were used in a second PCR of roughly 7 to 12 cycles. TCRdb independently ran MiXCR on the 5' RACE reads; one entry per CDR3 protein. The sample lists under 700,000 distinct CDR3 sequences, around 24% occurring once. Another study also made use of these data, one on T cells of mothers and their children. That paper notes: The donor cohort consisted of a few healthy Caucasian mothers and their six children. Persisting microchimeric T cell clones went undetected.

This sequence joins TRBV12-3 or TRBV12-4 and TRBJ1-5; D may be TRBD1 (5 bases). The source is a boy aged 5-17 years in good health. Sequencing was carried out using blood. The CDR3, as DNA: TGTGCCAGCAGTTTTGTATTTGAGGACATTTATAGCAATCAGCCCCAGCATTTT. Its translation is CASSFVFEDIYSNQPQHF.